These 20 T cell receptor beta chains were all obtained from the same sample, sequenced in a study of CD8+CD57+ T cells in acquired aplastic anemia listed by TCRdb under 2018. The sequencer was an Illumina HiSeq 2000. Genomic DNA served as template for TCR beta VDJ combination and CDR3 sequence profiling. The public reads were reanalyzed by TCRdb: fastp trimming at Q25, MiXCR alignment, in-frame beta chains only. Rows are unified per CDR3 protein, each entry keeping the most common DNA and genes. In this sample the table shows some 410,000 distinct CDR3 sequences, roughly 64% of which occur a single time. The top ten hold 3% to 5% of the sample. Material: sorted CD4+, CD8+, or CD8+CD57+ T cells (not recorded which) from PBMCs. The receptors come from a human donor in good health, serving as a control.

In its sample, this clonotype was seen once. V and J are TRBV5-4 and TRBJ1-6, with 8 bases matching TRBD1. Germline CDR1 reads SGHNT; CDR2 reads YYREEE (reference sequence). The J segment lost 5 bases and the V segment lost 0 bases, leaving 4 bases of the junction unmatched. This CDR3 has 16 residues. The CDR3 here is CASSLGTGKDNSPLHF. CDR3 in DNA: TGTGCCAGCAGCTTGGGGACAGGGAAAGATAATTCACCCCTCCACTTT.

This chain joins TRBV10-3 and TRBJ2-3, with D possibly being TRBD1 (5 bases). Trimming pared 4 bases from V and 15 bases from J, leaving 26 bases between. CDR3 length equals 15 residues. Looked up from germline, CDR1 is ENHRY and CDR2 is SYGVKD. CDR3 sequence: CAISARTRATDRHYF. The CDR3 nucleotides read TGTGCCATCAGTGCCCGGACCAGGGCTACTGATAGGCATTATTTT.

Of note for this clonotype: The CDR3 carries no conserved terminal phenylalanine or tryptophan, so it likely arises from a read error. The limits of the CDR3 on the DNA are not certain, so only TCRdb's listed CDR3 is given. The chain carries TRBV14 and TRBJ1-2. Germline V gene data show CDR1 as SGHDN and CDR2 as FVKESK. The CDR3 is 12 residues long, ends included. CDR3 sequence reads: CASSLVESGYTL.

This rearrangement joins TRBV5-1 to TRBJ2-3; no clear D gene. The CDR3 runs 14 residues. CDR1 and CDR2 from the germline V gene are SGHRS and YFSETQ. V lost 0 bases to trimming and J lost 1 base, with 6 bases between them. In nucleotides, the CDR3 is TGCGCCAGCAGCTTGGTCAGCCGCACAGATACGCAGTATTTT. It translates to CASSLVSRTDTQYF.

V gene TRBV2 combines with J gene TRBJ1-5; weak D call: TRBD1 (5 bases). The CDR3 is 14 residues long. With 11 bases removed from V and 0 bases from J, the gap between germline ends came to 14 bases. Germline CDR1 and CDR2: SNHLY and FYNNEI. The CDR3 reads CAGNRGNSNQPQHF. The CDR3 DNA is TGTGCCGGCAACCGGGGGAATAGCAATCAGCCCCAGCATTTT.

As regards this clonotype: A much larger clone is a single base away; this may be a read error. The V gene is TRBV27, the J gene TRBJ2-5, with D tentatively TRBD1 (5 bases). The CDR3 is 14 amino acids. Looked up from germline, CDR1 is MNHEY and CDR2 is SMNVEV (reference sequence). CDR3 sequence (DNA): TGTGCCAGCAGTTTCGATGACAGACAAGAGTCCCAGTACTTC. Translation: CASSFDDRQESQYF.

About this clonotype: Here the CDR3 omits its conserved ending phenylalanine or tryptophan, so a read error is the likely source. The DNA is left out, because the CDR3 cannot be placed on it with certainty; the CDR3 is given as TCRdb lists it. The chain carries TRBV7-2 and TRBJ1-2; no DNA check was done on the table's D call, TRBD1. The CDR3 numbers 13 amino acids, ends counted. Looked up from germline, CDR1 is SGHTA and CDR2 is FQGNSA. CDR3 loop: CASSQDPVKTGGA.

The V call is TRBV2, the J call TRBJ2-7; TRBD1 agrees at 10 bases. With V trimmed by 7 bases and J by 3 bases, 12 bases remained unmatched. The CDR3 is 16 amino acids. Germline V gene sequence: CDR1 SNHLY, CDR2 FYNNEI. In DNA, the CDR3 is TGTGCCAGCATCTTTCAGGGAGGGACAGGGGACTACGAGCAGTACTTC. Protein: CASIFQGGTGDYEQYF.

The V call is TRBV15, the J call TRBJ2-7; 7 nucleotides line up with TRBD2. This CDR3 has 15 amino acids. The V segment lost 1 base and the J segment 0 bases; nucleotides outside the gene matches: 3. CDR1 is LNHNV and CDR2 is YYDKDF in the germline V gene (reference sequence). The CDR3 protein is CATSRGGGSSYEQYF. The CDR3 region has the DNA TGTGCCACCAGCAGAGGGGGGGGTAGCTCCTACGAGCAGTACTTC.

The V call is TRBV19, the J call TRBJ2-3, with 8 bases lining up with TRBD2. The CDR3 contains 18 residues. Per germline, CDR1 LNHDA and CDR2 SQIVND (reference sequence). The V and J ends lost 7 bases and 1 base, in that order; junction bases with no gene match: 16. DNA of the CDR3: TGTGCCAGTACCCCTGGGGATACGGGGGGGCGTGGCACAGATACGCAGTATTTT. Translated: CASTPGDTGGRGTDTQYF.

This clonotype was seen many times. The chain carries TRBV10-3 and TRBJ1-5; 7 bases align to TRBD1. The CDR3 contains 14 residues. V gave up 4 bases and J gave up 3 bases; unmatched junction bases: 3. Germline loops: CDR1 ENHRY, CDR2 SYGVKD. This chain's CDR3 is CAISGDRSNQPQHF. The CDR3, as DNA: TGTGCCATCAGTGGGGACAGATCCAATCAGCCCCAGCATTTT.

This chain connects TRBV7-2 to TRBJ2-2, with D unresolved. CDR1 is SGHTA, CDR2 FQGNSA, per germline. This CDR3 comprises 15 residues. V dropped 3 bases and J dropped 14 bases, with 22 bases sitting between them. The CDR3 is CASSFELANGWALFF. The CDR3 DNA sequence: TGTGCCAGCAGCTTTGAATTGGCGAATGGCTGGGCCCTGTTTTTT.

With respect to this clonotype: One base away lies a much larger clone, so this may be a sequencing read error. This CDR3 reads CGRSDRVRTEAFF. CDR3 sequence (DNA): TGTGGACGAAGCGACAGGGTACGAACTGAAGCTTTCTTT. The V gene is TRBV6-7, the J gene TRBJ1-1, with 7 bases matching TRBD1. TRBV6-7 is an ORF, and what it does is uncertain. The CDR3 sequence is 13 residues long.

This clonotype was observed at least ten times. This chain joins TRBV7-2 and TRBJ1-5; tentative D call: TRBD1 (5 bases). V gave up 3 bases and J gave up 5 bases, with 8 bases separating them. CDR3 length: 13 residues. Germline V gene sequence: CDR1 SGHTA, CDR2 FQGNSA. CDR3 amino acids: CASSFQGYQPQHF. The DNA of the CDR3 is TGTGCCAGCAGCTTTCAGGGCTATCAGCCCCAGCATTTT.

The chain combines TRBV7-2 with TRBJ1-1; no firm D call. Germline V gene sequence: CDR1 SGHTA, CDR2 FQGNSA. V dropped 3 bases and J dropped 8 bases, with 19 bases sitting between them. The CDR3 loop spans 15 amino acids. The CDR3 is CASSLVRLGNTEAFF. CDR3 bases: TGTGCCAGCAGCTTGGTTAGGCTTGGAAATACAGAAGCTTTCTTT.

This clonotype was found many times. The V and J genes are TRBV20-1 and TRBJ2-7; no reliable D call. There are 11 residues in the CDR3. The V gene lost 0 bases and the J gene lost 5 bases, with 5 bases spanning the gap. CDR1 and CDR2 (germline): DFQATT, SNEGSKA (reference sequence). CDR3 protein: CSARESHEQYF. CDR3 bases: TGCAGTGCTAGAGAGTCCCACGAGCAGTACTTC.

This clonotype was seen many times. This chain links TRBV5-5 with TRBJ2-6; 7 nucleotides align to TRBD1. The germline CDR1 and CDR2 sequences are SGHKS and YYEKEE (reference sequence). V shed 4 bases and J 4 bases; nucleotides not matched to a gene: 5. The CDR3 runs to 15 residues. This CDR3 is CASSLTGDGANVLTF. The DNA for the CDR3 is TGTGCCAGCAGCCTAACAGGGGACGGGGCCAACGTCCTGACTTTC.

Notes on this clonotype: This likely comes from a read error, as the CDR3 has no conserved phenylalanine or tryptophan at its end. The limits of the CDR3 on the DNA are not certain, so only TCRdb's listed CDR3 is given. The genes are TRBV7-2 and TRBJ2-5; the D segment call TRBD1 is taken from the table without a DNA check. The V gene's germline CDR1 is SGHTA and CDR2 FQGNSA. The CDR3 comprises 8 residues, both ends counted. CDR3 residues: CASGLTGT.

This clonotype was recorded many times. The gene calls are TRBV20-1 and TRBJ2-5, with D perhaps matching TRBD1 or TRBD2 (6 bases each). Trimming removed 4 bases at V and 4 bases at J, with 13 bases between. The CDR3 extends over 13 amino acids. The germline V gene encodes CDR1 DFQATT and CDR2 SNEGSKA (reference sequence). The CDR3 DNA reads as TGCAGTGCTAACTTCAGGGGAGGAGAGACCCAGTACTTC. Translating gives CSANFRGGETQYF.

This chain uses TRBV7-3 with TRBJ2-1, with 8 positions matching TRBD1. With V trimmed by 5 bases and J by 4 bases, 10 bases remained unmatched. The CDR3 is 16 residues long. Germline CDR1 SGHTA, CDR2 FQGTGA. Here the CDR3 reads CASSAEQGAWYNEQFF. DNA of the CDR3: TGTGCCAGCAGCGCAGAGCAGGGGGCGTGGTACAATGAGCAGTTCTTC.